This passage covers 10 T cell receptor beta chains from one sample sequenced in a study of T cell responses to AZD1222 COVID-19 vaccine. The method was immunoSEQ multiplex PCR; TCRdb's version includes in-frame clones alone and lacks a portion of them. The sample consists of around 50,000 clones, approximately 79% of them appearing once. The sample here was peripheral blood, taken on day 0 of AZD1222 vaccination. The receptor source for this set is an adult in good health.

The V call is TRBV7-2, the J call TRBJ1-5; D is ambiguous. The V gene's germline CDR1 is SGHTA and CDR2 FQGNSA. V lost 5 bases and J lost 2, with 16 bases in between. The CDR3 is 16 residues long. Here the CDR3 reads CASSPTQSSGNQPQHF. CDR3 nucleotides: TGTGCCAGCAGCCCCACACAGAGTTCGGGCAATCAGCCCCAGCATTTT.

This clone appeared a few times. J is TRBJ1-2 and V is TRBV19; TRBD1 agrees at 8 bases. Germline values: CDR1 LNHDA, CDR2 SQIVND (reference sequence). After removal of 5 bases from V and 4 bases from J, the junction contained 9 bases not matched to a gene. CDR3 length: 15 amino acids. This CDR3 is CASSAGQGSRYGYTF. The CDR3 nucleotides are TGTGCCAGTAGTGCCGGACAGGGAAGTCGCTATGGCTACACCTTC.

The chain employs TRBV5-5 and TRBJ2-1; no clear D gene. Germline V gene lookup returns CDR1 SGHKS and CDR2 YYEKEE (reference sequence). V lost 3 bases to trimming and J lost 5 bases, with 9 bases between them. This CDR3 comprises 13 residues. CDR3 sequence reads: CASSSGPHNEQFF. CDR3 DNA: TGTGCCAGCAGCTCCGGGCCTCACAATGAGCAGTTCTTC.

The chain couples TRBV18 to TRBJ2-2; TRBD1 might be the D (6 bases). In germline, CDR1 is KGHSH, CDR2 LQKENI. The ends were cut back, 5 bases at V and 0 bases at J, with 16 bases in the middle. This CDR3 region has 17 residues. The CDR3 is CASSINTGYANTGELFF. The CDR3 DNA is TGTGCCAGCTCAATCAACACAGGGTACGCGAACACCGGGGAGCTGTTTTTT.

V and J are TRBV28 and TRBJ1-1; maybe TRBD1 (6 bases). This CDR3 is built from 14 residues. The V gene's germline CDR1 is MDHEN and CDR2 SYDVKM. The germline V and J ends were trimmed by 4 bases and 1 base, with 10 bases remaining between them. CDR3 nucleotides: TGTGCCAGCAGTTCGGGACACCCGAACACTGAAGCTTTCTTT. Its translation: CASSSGHPNTEAFF.

V and J are TRBV19 and TRBJ1-6, with 8 bases aligning to TRBD1. V lost 7 bases to trimming and J lost 8 bases; unmatched junction nucleotides: 7. This CDR3 is built from 14 residues. Germline V CDR1 and CDR2: LNHDA, SQIVND (reference sequence). The CDR3 region is CASNTGQAYSPLHF. The DNA of the CDR3 is TGTGCCAGTAATACGGGACAGGCCTATTCACCCCTCCACTTT.

The chain combines TRBV5-1 with TRBJ1-1; D gene ambiguous. V was pared by 2 bases and J by 1 base, with 9 bases between. The CDR3 length is 14 residues. Per germline, CDR1 SGHRS and CDR2 YFSETQ. This CDR3 reads CASSLGISNTEAFF. The DNA of the CDR3 is TGCGCCAGCAGCTTAGGAATATCGAACACTGAAGCTTTCTTT.

This clone is a singleton in its sample. This chain joins TRBV11-2 and TRBJ2-3, with a tentative D call TRBD1 (5 bases). The CDR3 loop spans 16 amino acids. The germline gives CDR1 SGHAT, CDR2 FQNNGV. V was pared by 4 bases and J by 4 bases, with 18 bases between. In DNA, the CDR3 is TGTGCCAGCAGCTGGGAAGGGGCGACGTGGGCAGATACGCAGTATTTT. Its protein product is CASSWEGATWADTQYF.

The chain combines TRBV5-1 with TRBJ2-1, with TRBD2 matching 9 bases. The CDR3 extends over 16 amino acids. Germline V lookup: CDR1 SGHRS, CDR2 YFSETQ. V was clipped by 4 bases and J by 0 bases; unmatched bases: 5. The CDR3 region has the DNA TGCGCCAGCAGCCCCCCTAGCGGGAACTCCTACAATGAGCAGTTCTTC. The encoded protein is CASSPPSGNSYNEQFF.

This rearrangement joins TRBV5-1 to TRBJ1-3; unclear D gene. With 4 bases removed from V and 4 bases from J, the gap between germline ends came to 18 bases. This CDR3 comprises 16 residues. Germline V gene data show CDR1 as SGHRS and CDR2 as YFSETQ. The CDR3 sequence is CASSPEPGMAGNTIYF. CDR3 nucleotide sequence: TGCGCCAGCAGCCCCGAGCCGGGAATGGCCGGAAACACCATATATTTT.